The 2 T cell receptor beta chains below were found in one sample sequenced in a study of breast tumors, draining lymph nodes, adjacent tissues. TCRdb itself ran the multiplex PCR reads through MiXCR, one entry per CDR3 protein. Of about 130,000 distinct CDR3 sequences listed, about a fifth are singletons. The lymph nodes were axillary draining lymph nodes from breast cancer patients. Input material: axillary lymph node tissue. Receptors originate from a female donor with breast cancer. Some clones in this sample may be carry-over from other donors' samples.

A word on this clonotype: This clone may be a read error of a much larger clone one base away. Because it lacks the conserved phenylalanine or tryptophan at the end, this CDR3 is likely a read error. The rearrangement links TRBV20-1 to TRBJ2-1; D gene unclear. Germline CDR1 reads DFQATT; CDR2 reads SNEGSKA (reference sequence). The CDR3 sequence is 10 residues long. V was cut by 3 bases and J by 8 bases, with 5 bases left in between. CDR3 sequence: CSASGDEQFL. CDR3 DNA: TGCAGTGCTAGTGGGGATGAGCAGTTCCTC.

This clonotype was recorded many times. The chain carries TRBV7-9 and TRBJ2-3; a weak D match, TRBD1 (5 bases). The V gene's germline CDR1 is SEHNR and CDR2 FQNEAQ (reference sequence). Trimming took 3 bases from V and 2 from J, leaving 9 bases between them. The CDR3 loop spans 14 amino acids. Here the CDR3 reads CASSFQGLTDTQYF. DNA for the CDR3: TGTGCCAGCAGCTTCCAGGGCCTCACAGATACGCAGTATTTT.